The 29 T cell receptor beta chains presented below share a single source sample, sequenced in a study of CD8+ T cells in alopecia areata. Reverse transcribed after extraction, RNA yielded cDNA as the sequencing template. Some clones are missing from TCRdb's copy, which holds only in-frame ones; the method was immunoSEQ multiplex PCR. Here the sample spans roughly 190,000 clones, roughly three fifths being singletons. Specified treatment: oral pan-JAK inhibitor, 5-10 mg twice daily. The sample consisted of CD4+ T cells sorted from blood, taken at week 4, from a patient treated with tofacitinib. The receptors come from a human donor with alopecia areata.

Worth noting for this clone: This CDR3 is also generated by other DNA sequences in the sample. The rearrangement links TRBV2 to TRBJ2-5, with 10 bases identical to TRBD1. Losses at the gene ends were 6 bases for V and 5 bases for J; bases not matched to a gene: 6. Germline V CDR1 and CDR2: SNHLY, FYNNEI. The CDR3 runs 14 residues. The CDR3 DNA reads TGTGCCAGCAGAAGGACAGGGGGGCAGGAGACCCAGTACTTC. Residues: CASRRTGGQETQYF.

The chain joins TRBV4-1 to TRBJ2-3; D gene ambiguous. CDR3 length: 14 amino acids. Trimming removed 0 bases at V and 5 bases at J, with 9 bases between. Germline assignment: CDR1 MGHRA and CDR2 YSYEKL. CDR3 nucleotides: TGCGCCAGCAGCCAAGATACCGGCTTAGATACGCAGTATTTT. As protein: CASSQDTGLDTQYF.

This sequence joins TRBV5-4 and TRBJ2-5; TRBD1 matches at 8 bases. The CDR3 consists of 13 residues. Germline trimming cut 6 bases from V and 7 bases from J; bases unmatched to any gene: 8. The germline gives CDR1 SGHNT, CDR2 YYREEE (reference sequence). The CDR3 loop reads CASTPGQGATQYF. CDR3 DNA: TGTGCCAGCACCCCGGGCCAGGGGGCGACCCAGTACTTC.

V gene TRBV25-1 combines with J gene TRBJ1-4; a possible D gene is TRBD1 (6 bases). Trimming took 2 bases from V and 8 from J, leaving 15 bases between them. The CDR3 spans 15 residues. Per the germline V gene, CDR1 is MGHDK and CDR2 is SYGVNS. Here the CDR3 DNA reads TGTGCCAGCAGTGAACTCGGTCTCGGGACAGAAAAACTGTTTTTT. It specifies CASSELGLGTEKLFF.

This chain joins TRBV29-1 and TRBJ2-7; 8 positions match TRBD1. This CDR3 is 13 amino acids long. CDR1 and CDR2 (germline): SQVTM, ANQGSEA. J was trimmed by 2 bases and V by 3 bases; bases with no gene match: 3. CDR3 region: CSVEGQVPYEQYF. CDR3 DNA sequence: TGCAGCGTTGAGGGACAGGTCCCCTACGAGCAGTACTTC.

The chain carries TRBV19 and TRBJ2-7, with D tentatively TRBD1 (6 bases). The CDR3 consists of 14 residues. The germline V and J ends were trimmed by 5 bases and 2 bases, with 13 bases remaining between them. Germline CDR1 is LNHDA and CDR2 is SQIVND (reference sequence). As DNA, the CDR3 is TGTGCCAGTAGTGTGGGACACACCACCTACGAGCAGTACTTC. Translated, it gives CASSVGHTTYEQYF.

The chain employs TRBV27 and TRBJ1-1, with unresolved D. Germline CDR1 is MNHEY and CDR2 is SMNVEV (reference sequence). The V end was cut by 5 bases, the J end by 4 bases, with 14 bases between. This CDR3 spans 14 amino acids. The CDR3 reads CASSPLGVGTEAFF. CDR3 nucleotide sequence: TGTGCCAGCAGTCCCCTCGGGGTGGGCACTGAAGCTTTCTTT.

CDR3 coding DNA: TGCAGCGTCGGTTCAGGGGAGAATCAGCCCCAGCATTTT. It encodes CSVGSGENQPQHF. The rearrangement joins TRBV29-1 to TRBJ1-5, with a possible D match to TRBD1 (6 bases). V lost 6 bases and J lost 4, with 13 bases in between. The CDR3 is made up of 13 amino acids. Germline V lookup: CDR1 SQVTM, CDR2 ANQGSEA. Together with reference TRBV29-1 and TRBJ1-5, the CDR3 gives the full variable domain: SAVISQKPSRDICQRGTSLTIQCQVDSQVTMMFWYRQQPGQSLTLIATANQGSEATYESGFVIDKFPISRPNLTFSTLTVSNMSPEDSSIYLCSVGSGENQPQHFGDGTRLSIL.

The chain links TRBV30 to TRBJ1-1; D may be TRBD1 (5 bases). Germline CDR1 and CDR2: GTSNPN and SVGIG (reference sequence). CDR3 size: 17 residues. V was pared by 0 bases and J by 4 bases, with 21 bases between. The CDR3 sequence: CAWSVRTPSPMITEAFF. The DNA for the CDR3 is TGTGCCTGGAGTGTACGGACACCGTCGCCGATGATCACTGAAGCTTTCTTT. The full variable domain, rest sourced from reference TRBV30 and TRBJ1-1, is SQTIHQWPATLVQPVGSPLSLECTVEGTSNPNLYWYRQAAGRGLQLLFYSVGIGQISSEVPQNLSASRPQDRQFILSSKKLLLSDSGFYLCAWSVRTPSPMITEAFFGQGTRLTVV.

Only a few counts were recorded for this clone. The chain employs TRBV9 and TRBJ2-7; D gene unclear. With 3 bases removed from V and 1 base from J, the gap between germline ends came to 8 bases. The CDR3 has 13 residues. Germline CDR1 SGDLS, CDR2 YYNGEE. The CDR3 sequence is CASSGGRSYEQYF. The CDR3 coding sequence is TGTGCCAGCAGCGGGGGTAGATCCTACGAGCAGTACTTC.

This chain connects TRBV9 to TRBJ2-7; D remains ambiguous. The CDR3 runs 14 residues. Trimming stripped 4 bases from V and 2 bases from J, with 13 bases between. Germline assignment: CDR1 SGDLS and CDR2 YYNGEE. CDR3 residues: CASSSGPKAYEQYF. The CDR3 DNA sequence: TGTGCCAGCAGCTCCGGGCCGAAAGCCTACGAGCAGTACTTC.

This chain uses TRBV11-2 with TRBJ2-2; a possible D gene is TRBD2 (6 bases). V lost 6 bases to trimming and J lost 4 bases, with 15 bases between them. The length of the CDR3 is 15 residues. Germline V gives CDR1 SGHAT, CDR2 FQNNGV. In nucleotides, the CDR3 is TGTGCCAGCAGGCCGATCGGAGGGCGCACCGGGGAGCTGTTTTTT. This codes for CASRPIGGRTGELFF.

This clone showed up just a few times. The genes are TRBV7-9 and TRBJ2-1; 15 bases fit TRBD2. Germline CDR1 and CDR2: SEHNR and FQNEAQ (reference sequence). V lost 5 bases to trimming and J lost 0 bases; unmatched junction nucleotides: 5. CDR3 length: 18 residues. DNA for the CDR3: TGTGCCAGCAGCGGACTAGCGGGGGGGCAGATCTCCTACAATGAGCAGTTCTTC. It codes for CASSGLAGGQISYNEQFF.

The J gene is TRBJ2-6, the V gene TRBV4-1; D call uncertain. Germline V lookup: CDR1 MGHRA, CDR2 YSYEKL. The CDR3 runs to 16 residues. V lost 0 bases and J lost 2, with 8 bases in between. The CDR3 DNA is TGCGCCAGCAGCCAAGATGCCAGTGCTGGGGCCAACGTCCTGACTTTC. This gives the protein CASSQDASAGANVLTF.

Written as DNA, the CDR3 is TGTGCCTGGAGTGTACGACCAAGGGATGGCTACACCTTC. It is translated as CAWSVRPRDGYTF. The chain uses TRBV30 and TRBJ1-2; D not resolved. V lost 0 bases and J lost 6, with 11 bases in between. The germline gives CDR1 GTSNPN, CDR2 SVGIG (reference sequence). The CDR3 contains 13 residues.

V and J are TRBV30 and TRBJ2-7; 7 nucleotides agree with TRBD1. Germline V gene lookup returns CDR1 GTSNPN and CDR2 SVGIG (reference sequence). The CDR3 spans 13 residues. V lost 4 bases and J lost 1; bases outside the gene matches: 4. DNA for the CDR3: TGTGCCTGGACGGCGGACAGGTCCTACGAGCAGTACTTC. It encodes CAWTADRSYEQYF.

The chain joins TRBV2 to TRBJ2-5, with D possibly matching TRBD1 (5 bases). Trimming stripped 3 bases from V and 1 base from J, with 12 bases between. From germline, CDR1 is SNHLY and CDR2 FYNNEI. The CDR3 extends over 15 amino acids. In DNA form, the CDR3 reads TGTGCCAGCAGTGAGGAACAGGAGCTCCAAGAGACCCAGTACTTC. Translation gives CASSEEQELQETQYF. Full variable domain (outside the CDR3, taken from reference TRBV2 and TRBJ2-5): EPEVTQTPSHQVTQMGQEVILRCVPISNHLYFYWYRQILGQKVEFLVSFYNNEISEKSEIFDDQFSVERPDGSNFTLKIRSTKLEDSAMYFCASSEEQELQETQYFGPGTRLLVL.

The chain uses TRBV2 and TRBJ2-7; tentatively, D is TRBD2 (6 bases). CDR1 and CDR2 from the germline V gene are SNHLY and FYNNEI. This CDR3 has 16 amino acids. V lost 7 bases to trimming and J lost 0 bases, with 19 bases between them. CDR3 nucleotide sequence: TGTGCCAGCACCCCCTACACGGGAGCAAGCTCCTACGAGCAGTACTTC. Protein sequence: CASTPYTGASSYEQYF.

The chain employs TRBV30 and TRBJ2-1, with TRBD1 as a possible D gene (6 bases). The germline V gene has CDR1 GTSNPN and CDR2 SVGIG (reference sequence). Trimming took off 4 bases at V and 0 bases at J, with 13 bases between the two ends. The CDR3 length is 15 residues. The chain's CDR3 is CAWKVGDTSYNEQFF. For the CDR3, the DNA is TGTGCCTGGAAGGTGGGGGACACCTCCTACAATGAGCAGTTCTTC.

The chain couples TRBV2 to TRBJ2-3; D is unresolved. Germline CDR1 SNHLY, CDR2 FYNNEI. This CDR3 is built from 14 residues. Trimming took 10 bases from V and 0 from J, leaving 14 bases between them. CDR3 protein: CAIITPGSTDTQYF. DNA of the CDR3: TGTGCCATCATAACCCCCGGTAGCACAGATACGCAGTATTTT.

This clone has only one observation. The chain uses TRBV7-3 and TRBJ1-5; no firm D call. Trimming pared 5 bases from V and 1 base from J, leaving 12 bases between. This CDR3 is 15 amino acids long. CDR1 and CDR2 from the germline V gene are SGHTA and FQGTGA. The CDR3 region has the DNA TGTGCCAGCAGCGTCCGGGGTATGAGCAATCAGCCCCAGCATTTT. Translating gives CASSVRGMSNQPQHF.

The V call is TRBV30, the J call TRBJ1-2, with D possibly being TRBD1 (5 bases). The V end was cut by 3 bases, the J end by 2 bases, with 13 bases between. The CDR3 extends over 14 amino acids. Germline V gene sequence: CDR1 GTSNPN, CDR2 SVGIG (reference sequence). The CDR3 loop reads CAWSTRADNYGYTF. CDR3 DNA sequence: TGTGCCTGGAGCACCAGGGCTGACAACTATGGCTACACCTTC.

V gene TRBV29-1 combines with J gene TRBJ2-5; the D is unclear. The CDR3 consists of 12 residues. V dropped 6 bases and J dropped 2 bases, with 10 bases sitting between them. Germline V gene lookup returns CDR1 SQVTM and CDR2 ANQGSEA. The CDR3 sequence is CSVTIGQETQYF. The DNA of the CDR3 is TGCAGCGTCACCATCGGGCAAGAGACCCAGTACTTC.

The chain uses TRBV5-1 and TRBJ2-2; 7 bases match TRBD1. Germline assignment: CDR1 SGHRS and CDR2 YFSETQ. With 3 bases clipped from V and 5 bases from J, the junction kept 7 bases outside the gene matches. The CDR3 has 15 residues. The CDR3 DNA sequence: TGCGCCAGCAGCTGGACAGGTATCGGAACCGGGGAGCTGTTTTTT. Translating gives CASSWTGIGTGELFF.

V usage is TRBV27 and J usage is TRBJ1-4, with unresolved D. The CDR3 has 13 residues. With 5 bases removed from V and 6 bases from J, the gap between germline ends came to 10 bases. The germline gives CDR1 MNHEY, CDR2 SMNVEV (reference sequence). The CDR3 DNA is TGTGCCAGCAGTCCCGGGGTCCATGAAAAACTGTTTTTT. This translates into CASSPGVHEKLFF.

This clone was detected a few times. The junction departs from the called germline gene at one end, perhaps through a read error. The V and J genes are TRBV7-7 and TRBJ2-5; no reliable D call. Germline assignment: CDR1 SSHAT and CDR2 FNYEAQ (reference sequence). The CDR3 is 10 amino acids. The chain's CDR3 is CASSYPPQYF. As DNA, the CDR3 is TGTGCTAGCAGCTACCCACCCCAGTACTTC.

The V call is TRBV5-1, the J call TRBJ2-7; the D gene is possibly TRBD1 (5 bases). Germline V gene sequence: CDR1 SGHRS, CDR2 YFSETQ. The CDR3 extends over 14 amino acids. V lost 4 bases and J lost 2, with 13 bases in between. The CDR3 coding sequence is TGCGCCAGCAGCGACCAGGGATCCCCCTACGAGCAGTACTTC. Translating it yields CASSDQGSPYEQYF.

With regard to this clone: Other DNA sequences from this sample encode an identical CDR3 as well. This chain uses TRBV30 with TRBJ1-4, with a tentative D call TRBD1 (6 bases). V lost 0 bases and J lost 8, with 7 bases in between. The CDR3 runs 12 residues. CDR1 is GTSNPN and CDR2 is SVGIG in the germline V gene (reference sequence). The CDR3 region is CAWSVQGEKLFF. As DNA, the CDR3 is TGTGCCTGGAGTGTACAGGGCGAAAAACTGTTTTTT.

The V and J genes are TRBV29-1 and TRBJ1-1; TRBD1 matches at 7 bases. V was pared by 4 bases and J by 3 bases, with 8 bases of the junction left unmatched. Germline CDR1 is SQVTM and CDR2 is ANQGSEA. This CDR3 region has 14 residues. CDR3 in amino acids: CSVAPTGRHTEAFF. CDR3 coding DNA: TGCAGCGTTGCCCCGACAGGGAGGCACACTGAAGCTTTCTTT.